Each of the 15 T cell receptor beta chains below was sequenced from the same sample in a study of CD8 T cells in ankylosing spondylitis. Study outcomes and limitations: Seemingly distinctive of ankylosing spondylitis blood was a TCR beta motif formed by eight highly homologous variants.

TCRdb independently ran MiXCR on the 5' RACE reads; one entry per CDR3 protein. The repertoire holds under 150,000 distinct CDR3 sequences, with 17% as singletons. Their recognized antigens are unknown. Sequenced material: blood, either unsorted or a sorted T cell fraction (not recorded which). The source is a male donor with ankylosing spondylitis.

This clonotype was found a few times. The J gene is TRBJ2-7, the V gene TRBV7-9; D may be TRBD2 (6 bases). Trimming took 4 bases from V and 6 from J, leaving 19 bases between them. The germline CDR1 and CDR2 sequences are SEHNR and FQNEAQ (reference sequence). The CDR3 has 15 amino acids. DNA for the CDR3: TGTGCCAGCAGCTCCGGCCATCGGGGGATCGGCGAGCAGTACTTC. Its translation is CASSSGHRGIGEQYF.

This clonotype showed up just a few times. The CDR3 here is CSVDGQTPSTDTQYF. The DNA of the CDR3 is TGCAGCGTTGACGGCCAGACGCCGAGCACAGATACGCAGTATTTT. The J gene is TRBJ2-3, the V gene TRBV29-1; D remains unclear. This CDR3 is built from 15 residues. Trimming removed 3 bases from V and 0 bases from J, with 13 bases in between. CDR1 and CDR2 from the germline V gene are SQVTM and ANQGSEA.

This clonotype was seen at least ten times. J is TRBJ2-7 and V is TRBV28, with 10 bases matching TRBD2. The CDR3 extends over 14 amino acids. In germline, CDR1 is MDHEN, CDR2 SYDVKM. With 5 bases clipped from V and 4 bases from J, the junction kept 5 bases outside the gene matches. The CDR3 protein is CASSPRLAGYEQYF. DNA of the CDR3: TGTGCCAGCAGTCCCCGACTAGCGGGTTACGAGCAGTACTTC.

This clonotype was seen many times. The chain couples TRBV29-1 to TRBJ2-2, with TRBD1 matching 7 bases. With V trimmed by 8 bases and J by 4 bases, 4 bases remained unmatched. Looked up from germline, CDR1 is SQVTM and CDR2 is ANQGSEA. The CDR3 sequence is 12 residues long. This CDR3 reads CSIRQGTGELFF. Written as DNA, the CDR3 is TGCAGCATAAGACAGGGCACCGGGGAGCTGTTTTTT.

This clonotype showed up many times. This chain connects TRBV7-9 to TRBJ2-1; no clear D gene. Germline CDR1 reads SEHNR; CDR2 reads FQNEAQ (reference sequence). The CDR3 has 13 residues. V was trimmed by 2 bases and J by 8 bases, leaving 10 bases between them. This CDR3 reads CASSLPRFDEQFF. CDR3 bases: TGTGCCAGCAGCTTACCCCGGTTTGATGAGCAGTTCTTC.

CDR3 protein: CASSLDGMNTEAFF. The CDR3 bases are TGTGCCAGCAGCTTAGATGGGATGAACACTGAAGCTTTCTTT. The chain carries TRBV7-9 and TRBJ1-1, with unresolved D. The CDR3 extends over 14 amino acids. The ends were cut back, 1 base at V and 0 bases at J, with 6 bases in the middle. Germline V gene data show CDR1 as SEHNR and CDR2 as FQNEAQ (reference sequence).

CDR3 sequence: CASSLALGTGGFSDTQYF. The CDR3 DNA is TGTGCCAGCAGTTTAGCGCTAGGGACAGGAGGTTTCTCAGATACGCAGTATTTT. This chain connects TRBV12-3 or TRBV12-4 to TRBJ2-3, with TRBD1 matching 8 bases. Unmatched junction bases numbered 12, after V lost 0 bases and J lost 4 bases. This CDR3 is 18 amino acids long.

This clonotype was observed a handful of times. V and J are TRBV2 and TRBJ1-6; D gene uncertain. V lost 4 bases to trimming and J lost 10 bases, with 17 bases between them. Germline CDR1 and CDR2: SNHLY and FYNNEI. There are 15 residues in the CDR3. This chain's CDR3 is CASSVGRMEGSPLHF. CDR3 nucleotide sequence: TGTGCCAGCAGTGTGGGCAGAATGGAAGGGTCACCCCTCCACTTT.

The rearrangement links TRBV10-3 to TRBJ2-7; 9 positions agree with TRBD1. There are 15 residues in the CDR3. V shed 4 bases and J 7 bases; nucleotides not matched to a gene: 11. Germline V gene sequence: CDR1 ENHRY, CDR2 SYGVKD. The CDR3 DNA is TGTGCCATCAGTGCGCCACAGGGGGCCTCGTCTGAGCAGTACTTC. It is translated as CAISAPQGASSEQYF.

V usage is TRBV29-1 and J usage is TRBJ1-1, with D maybe TRBD1 (5 bases). Germline V gene lookup returns CDR1 SQVTM and CDR2 ANQGSEA. The CDR3 has 14 amino acids. V lost 6 bases, J lost 4 bases, and 18 bases lay in between. DNA for the CDR3: TGCAGCGTGGGAGGCCCCCAGGGAAGCACTGAAGCTTTCTTT. As protein: CSVGGPQGSTEAFF.

This clonotype turned up a few times. The V call is TRBV5-6, the J call TRBJ2-7; 11 nucleotides line up with TRBD1. Germline CDR1 SGHDT, CDR2 YYEEEE. Trimming took 4 bases from V and 3 from J; bases not matched to a gene: 6. The CDR3 runs 15 residues. Written as DNA, the CDR3 is TGTGCCAGCAGCGCCGCCGGGACAGGGGGCTACGAGCAGTACTTC. Its translation: CASSAAGTGGYEQYF.

The chain combines TRBV27 with TRBJ2-7; D not resolved. The CDR3 runs 14 residues. V was clipped by 0 bases and J by 4 bases, with 10 bases between them. Germline values: CDR1 MNHEY, CDR2 SMNVEV (reference sequence). DNA for the CDR3: TGTGCCAGCAGTTTATCGCAGCGCGGATACGAGCAGTACTTC. It encodes CASSLSQRGYEQYF.

This sequence joins TRBV9 and TRBJ2-1, with 10 bases that match TRBD2. With V trimmed by 5 bases and J by 8 bases, 13 bases remained unmatched. Looked up from germline, CDR1 is SGDLS and CDR2 is YYNGEE. CDR3 length: 16 residues. DNA for the CDR3: TGTGCCAGCAGTGGAGAGATGGCTAGCGGGAGCGATGAGCAGTTCTTC. Its protein product is CASSGEMASGSDEQFF.

This clonotype occurred a few times. This rearrangement joins TRBV12-3 or TRBV12-4 to TRBJ2-5; D is uncertain. This CDR3 region has 13 residues. The ends were cut back, 3 bases at V and 3 bases at J, with 8 bases in the middle. The CDR3 sequence: CASSFWLKETQYF. CDR3 bases: TGTGCCAGCAGTTTCTGGCTGAAAGAGACCCAGTACTTC.

This clonotype was detected only a few times. The chain carries TRBV9 and TRBJ2-7; 9 nucleotides align to TRBD1. CDR1 is SGDLS, CDR2 YYNGEE, per germline. The CDR3 has 15 residues. With 5 bases clipped from V and 5 bases from J, the junction kept 11 bases outside the gene matches. CDR3 nucleotide sequence: TGTGCCAGCAGTGCAGGGGGGGACAGGGACCACGAGCAGTACTTC. This gives the protein CASSAGGDRDHEQYF.